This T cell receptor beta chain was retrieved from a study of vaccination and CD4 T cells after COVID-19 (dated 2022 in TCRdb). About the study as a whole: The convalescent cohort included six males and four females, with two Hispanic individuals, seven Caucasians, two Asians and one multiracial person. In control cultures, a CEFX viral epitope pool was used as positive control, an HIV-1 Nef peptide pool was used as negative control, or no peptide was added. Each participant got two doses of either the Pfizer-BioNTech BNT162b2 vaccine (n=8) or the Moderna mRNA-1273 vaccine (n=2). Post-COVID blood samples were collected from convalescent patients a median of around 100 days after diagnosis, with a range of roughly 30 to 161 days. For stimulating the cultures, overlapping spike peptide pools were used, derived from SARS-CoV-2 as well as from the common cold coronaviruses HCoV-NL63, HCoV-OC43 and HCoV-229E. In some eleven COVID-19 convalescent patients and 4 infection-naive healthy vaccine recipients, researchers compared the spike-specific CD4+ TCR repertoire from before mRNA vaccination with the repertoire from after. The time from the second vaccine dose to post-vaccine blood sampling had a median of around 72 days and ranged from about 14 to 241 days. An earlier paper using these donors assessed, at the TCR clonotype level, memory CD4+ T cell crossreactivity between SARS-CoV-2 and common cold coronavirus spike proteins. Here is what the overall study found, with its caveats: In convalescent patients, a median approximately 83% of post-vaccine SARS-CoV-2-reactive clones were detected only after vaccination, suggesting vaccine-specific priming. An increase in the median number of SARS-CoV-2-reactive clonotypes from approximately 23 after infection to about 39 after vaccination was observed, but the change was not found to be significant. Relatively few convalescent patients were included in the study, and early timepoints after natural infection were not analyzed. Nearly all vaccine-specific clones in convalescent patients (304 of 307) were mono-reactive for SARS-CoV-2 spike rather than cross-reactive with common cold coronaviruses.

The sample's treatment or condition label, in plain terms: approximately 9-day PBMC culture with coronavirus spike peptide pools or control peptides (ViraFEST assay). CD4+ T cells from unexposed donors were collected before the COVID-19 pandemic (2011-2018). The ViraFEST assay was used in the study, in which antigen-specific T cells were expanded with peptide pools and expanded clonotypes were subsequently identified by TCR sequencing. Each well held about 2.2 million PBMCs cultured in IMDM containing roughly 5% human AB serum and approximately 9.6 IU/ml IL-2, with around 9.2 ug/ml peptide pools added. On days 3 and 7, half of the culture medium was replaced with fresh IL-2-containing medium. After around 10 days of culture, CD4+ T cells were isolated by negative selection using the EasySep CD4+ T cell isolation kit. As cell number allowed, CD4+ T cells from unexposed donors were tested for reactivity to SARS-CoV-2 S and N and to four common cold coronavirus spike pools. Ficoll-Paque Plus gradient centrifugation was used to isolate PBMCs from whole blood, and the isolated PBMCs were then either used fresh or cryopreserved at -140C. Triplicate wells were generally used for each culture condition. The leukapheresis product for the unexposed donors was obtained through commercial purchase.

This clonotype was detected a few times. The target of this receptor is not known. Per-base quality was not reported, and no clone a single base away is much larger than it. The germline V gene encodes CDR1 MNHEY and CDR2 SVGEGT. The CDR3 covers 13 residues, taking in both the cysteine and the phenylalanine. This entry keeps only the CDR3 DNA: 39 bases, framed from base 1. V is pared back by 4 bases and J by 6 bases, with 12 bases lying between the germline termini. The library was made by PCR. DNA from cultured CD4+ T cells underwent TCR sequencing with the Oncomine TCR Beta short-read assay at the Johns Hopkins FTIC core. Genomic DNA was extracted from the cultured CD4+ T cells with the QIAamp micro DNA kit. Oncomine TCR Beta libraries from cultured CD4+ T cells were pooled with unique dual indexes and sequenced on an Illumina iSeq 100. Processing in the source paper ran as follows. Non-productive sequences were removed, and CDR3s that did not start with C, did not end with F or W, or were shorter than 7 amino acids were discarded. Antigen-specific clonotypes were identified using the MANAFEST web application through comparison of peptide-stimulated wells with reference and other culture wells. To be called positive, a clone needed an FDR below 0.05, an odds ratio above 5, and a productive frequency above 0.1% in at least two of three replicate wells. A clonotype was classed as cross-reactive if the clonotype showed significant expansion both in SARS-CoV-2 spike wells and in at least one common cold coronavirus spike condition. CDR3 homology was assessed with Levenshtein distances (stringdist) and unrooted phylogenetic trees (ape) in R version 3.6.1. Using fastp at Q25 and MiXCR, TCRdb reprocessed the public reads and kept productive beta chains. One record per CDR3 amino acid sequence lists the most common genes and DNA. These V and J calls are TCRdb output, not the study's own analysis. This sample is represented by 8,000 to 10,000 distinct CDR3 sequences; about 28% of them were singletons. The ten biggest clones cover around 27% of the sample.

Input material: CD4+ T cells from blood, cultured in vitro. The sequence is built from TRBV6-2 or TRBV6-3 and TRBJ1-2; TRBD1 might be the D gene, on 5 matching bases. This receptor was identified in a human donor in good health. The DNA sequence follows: TGTGCCAGCAGTTCCCCAGGGTCTCATGGCTACACCTTC. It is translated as CASSSPGSHGYTF.